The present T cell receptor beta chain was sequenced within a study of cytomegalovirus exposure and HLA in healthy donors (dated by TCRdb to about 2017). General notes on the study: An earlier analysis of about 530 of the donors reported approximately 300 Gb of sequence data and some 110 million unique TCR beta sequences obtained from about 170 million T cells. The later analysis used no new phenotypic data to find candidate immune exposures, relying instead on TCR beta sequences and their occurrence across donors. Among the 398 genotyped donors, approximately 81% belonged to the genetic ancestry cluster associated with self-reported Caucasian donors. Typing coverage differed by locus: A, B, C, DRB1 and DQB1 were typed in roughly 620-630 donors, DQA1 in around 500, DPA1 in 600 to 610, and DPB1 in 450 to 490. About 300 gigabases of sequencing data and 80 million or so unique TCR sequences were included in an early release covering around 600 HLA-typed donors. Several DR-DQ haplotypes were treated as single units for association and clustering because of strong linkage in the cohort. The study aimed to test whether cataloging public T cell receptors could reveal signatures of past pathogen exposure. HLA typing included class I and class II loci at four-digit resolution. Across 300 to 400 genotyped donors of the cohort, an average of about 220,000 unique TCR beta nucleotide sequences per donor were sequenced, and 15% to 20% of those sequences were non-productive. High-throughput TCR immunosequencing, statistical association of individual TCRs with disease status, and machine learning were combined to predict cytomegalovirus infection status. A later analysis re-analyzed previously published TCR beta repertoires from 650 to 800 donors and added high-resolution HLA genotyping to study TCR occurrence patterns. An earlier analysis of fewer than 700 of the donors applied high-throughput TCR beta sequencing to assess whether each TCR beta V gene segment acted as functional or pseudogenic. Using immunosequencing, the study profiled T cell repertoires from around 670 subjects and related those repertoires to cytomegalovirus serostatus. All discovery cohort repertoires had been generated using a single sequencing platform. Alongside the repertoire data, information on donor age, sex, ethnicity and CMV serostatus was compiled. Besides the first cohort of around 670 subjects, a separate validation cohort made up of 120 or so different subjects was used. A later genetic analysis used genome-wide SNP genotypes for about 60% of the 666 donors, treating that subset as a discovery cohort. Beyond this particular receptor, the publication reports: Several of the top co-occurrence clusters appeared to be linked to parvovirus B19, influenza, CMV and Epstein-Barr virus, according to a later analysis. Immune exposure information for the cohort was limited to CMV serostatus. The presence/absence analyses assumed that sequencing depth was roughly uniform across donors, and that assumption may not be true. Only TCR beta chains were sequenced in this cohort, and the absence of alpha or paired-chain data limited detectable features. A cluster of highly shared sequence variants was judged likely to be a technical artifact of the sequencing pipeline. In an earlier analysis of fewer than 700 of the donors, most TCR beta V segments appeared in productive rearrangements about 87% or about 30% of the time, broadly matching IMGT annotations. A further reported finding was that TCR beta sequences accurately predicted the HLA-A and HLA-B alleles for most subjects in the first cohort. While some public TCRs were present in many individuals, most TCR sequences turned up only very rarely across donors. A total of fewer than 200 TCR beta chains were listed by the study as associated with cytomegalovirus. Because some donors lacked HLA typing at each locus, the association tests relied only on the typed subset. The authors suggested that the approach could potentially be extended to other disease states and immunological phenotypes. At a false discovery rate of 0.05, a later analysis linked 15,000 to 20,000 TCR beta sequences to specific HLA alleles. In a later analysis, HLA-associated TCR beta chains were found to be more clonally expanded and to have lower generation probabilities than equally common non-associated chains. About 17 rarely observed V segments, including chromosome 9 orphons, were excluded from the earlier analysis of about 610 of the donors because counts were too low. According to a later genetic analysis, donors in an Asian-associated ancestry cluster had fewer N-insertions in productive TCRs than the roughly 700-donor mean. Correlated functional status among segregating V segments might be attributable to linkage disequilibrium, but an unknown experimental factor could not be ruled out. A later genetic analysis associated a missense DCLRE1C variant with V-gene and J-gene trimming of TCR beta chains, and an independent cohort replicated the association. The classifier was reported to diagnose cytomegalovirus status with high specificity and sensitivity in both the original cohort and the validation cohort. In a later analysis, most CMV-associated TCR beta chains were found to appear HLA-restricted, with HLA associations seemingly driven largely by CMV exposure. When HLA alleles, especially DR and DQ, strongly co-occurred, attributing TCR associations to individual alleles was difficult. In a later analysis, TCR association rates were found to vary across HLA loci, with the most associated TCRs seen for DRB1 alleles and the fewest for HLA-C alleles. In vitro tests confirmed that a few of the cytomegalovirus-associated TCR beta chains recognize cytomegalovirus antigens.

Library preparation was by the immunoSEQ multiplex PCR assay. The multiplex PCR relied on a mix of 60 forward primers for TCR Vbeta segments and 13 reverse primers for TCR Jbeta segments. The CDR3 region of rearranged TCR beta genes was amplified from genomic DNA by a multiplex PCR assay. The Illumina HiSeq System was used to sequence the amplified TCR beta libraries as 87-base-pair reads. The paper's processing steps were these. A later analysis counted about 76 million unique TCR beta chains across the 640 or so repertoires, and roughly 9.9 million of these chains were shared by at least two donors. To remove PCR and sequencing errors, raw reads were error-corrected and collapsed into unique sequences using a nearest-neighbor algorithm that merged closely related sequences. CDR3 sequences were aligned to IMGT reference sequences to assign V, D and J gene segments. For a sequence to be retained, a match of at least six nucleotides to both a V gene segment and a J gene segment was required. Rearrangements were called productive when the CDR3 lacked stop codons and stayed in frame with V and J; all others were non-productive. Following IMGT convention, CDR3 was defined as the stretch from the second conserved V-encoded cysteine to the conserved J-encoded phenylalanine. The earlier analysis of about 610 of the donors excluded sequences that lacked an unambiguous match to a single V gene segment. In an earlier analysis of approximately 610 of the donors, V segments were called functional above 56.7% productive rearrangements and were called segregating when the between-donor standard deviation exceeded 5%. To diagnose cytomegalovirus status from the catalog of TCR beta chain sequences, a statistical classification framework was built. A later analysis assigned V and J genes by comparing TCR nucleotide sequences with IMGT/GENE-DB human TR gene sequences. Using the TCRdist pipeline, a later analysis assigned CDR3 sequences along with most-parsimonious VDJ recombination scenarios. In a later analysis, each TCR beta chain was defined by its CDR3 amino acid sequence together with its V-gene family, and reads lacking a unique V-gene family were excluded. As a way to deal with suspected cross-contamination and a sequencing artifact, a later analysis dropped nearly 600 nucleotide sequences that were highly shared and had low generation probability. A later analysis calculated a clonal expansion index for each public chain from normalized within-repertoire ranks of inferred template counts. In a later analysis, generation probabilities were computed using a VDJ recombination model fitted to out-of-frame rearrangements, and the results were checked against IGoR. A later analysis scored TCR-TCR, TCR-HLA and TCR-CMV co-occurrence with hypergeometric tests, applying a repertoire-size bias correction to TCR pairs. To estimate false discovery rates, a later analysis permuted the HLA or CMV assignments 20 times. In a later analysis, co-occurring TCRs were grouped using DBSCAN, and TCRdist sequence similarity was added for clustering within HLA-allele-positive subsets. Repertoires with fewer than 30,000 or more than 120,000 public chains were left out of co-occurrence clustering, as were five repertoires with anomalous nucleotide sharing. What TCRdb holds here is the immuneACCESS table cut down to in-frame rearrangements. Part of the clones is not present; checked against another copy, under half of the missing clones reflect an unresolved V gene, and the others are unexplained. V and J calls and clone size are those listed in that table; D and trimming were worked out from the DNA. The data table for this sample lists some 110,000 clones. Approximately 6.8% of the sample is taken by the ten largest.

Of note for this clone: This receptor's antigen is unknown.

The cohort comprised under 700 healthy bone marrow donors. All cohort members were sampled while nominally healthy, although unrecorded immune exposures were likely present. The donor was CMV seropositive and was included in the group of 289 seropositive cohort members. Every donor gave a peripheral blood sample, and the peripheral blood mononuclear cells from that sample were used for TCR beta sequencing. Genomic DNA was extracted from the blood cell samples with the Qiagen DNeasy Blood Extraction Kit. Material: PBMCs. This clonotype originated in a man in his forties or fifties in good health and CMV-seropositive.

The nucleotide sequence is TGTGCCAGCAGCTTAACCGGCGGGGGGCAGACCGGGGAGCTGTTTTTT. It encodes CASSLTGGGQTGELFF. Here the chain combines TRBV7-2 and TRBJ2-2; the junction holds 8 bases that match TRBD2. The cysteine opens and the phenylalanine closes a CDR3 of 16 amino acids. The kept DNA is CDR3 alone, 48 bases in frame from the first base. The germline V gene yields SGHTA for CDR1 and FQGNSA for CDR2. Germline trimming: 2 bases from V, 5 bases from J; junction bases outside gene matches: 7.